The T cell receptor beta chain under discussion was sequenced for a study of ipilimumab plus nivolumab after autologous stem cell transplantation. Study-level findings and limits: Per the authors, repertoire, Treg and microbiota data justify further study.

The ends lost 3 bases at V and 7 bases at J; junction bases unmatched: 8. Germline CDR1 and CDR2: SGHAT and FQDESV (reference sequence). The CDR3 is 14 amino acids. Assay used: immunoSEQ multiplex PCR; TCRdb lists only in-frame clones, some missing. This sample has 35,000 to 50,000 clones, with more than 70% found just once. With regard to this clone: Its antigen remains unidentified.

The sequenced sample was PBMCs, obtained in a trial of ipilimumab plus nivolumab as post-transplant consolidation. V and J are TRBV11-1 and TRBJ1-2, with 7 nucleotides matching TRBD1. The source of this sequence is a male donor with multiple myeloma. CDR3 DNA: TGTGCCAGCAGCTTTGGGGAGACAGGGAGTGGCTACACCTTC. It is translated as CASSFGETGSGYTF. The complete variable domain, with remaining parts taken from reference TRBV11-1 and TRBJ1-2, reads EAEVAQSPRYKITEKSQAVAFWCDPISGHATLYWYRQILGQGPELLVQFQDESVVDDSQLPKDRFSAERLKGVDSTLKIQPAELGDSAMYLCASSFGETGSGYTFGSGTRLTVV.